This TCR beta chain was captured by sequencing in a study of T cells in Graves' hyperthyroidism and ophthalmopathy. Amplified regions were TCR beta CDR3 sequences from RNA transcripts. The HTBI primer set drove a first-round RT-PCR of the TCR CDR3. MiXCR, applied by TCRdb to the multiplex PCR reads, yields one record per CDR3 protein. The sample yields more than 500,000 distinct CDR3 sequences, about 45% seen once. Trimming left V 3 bases short and J 2 bases short, with 11 bases between. This CDR3 is 15 amino acids long. Germline V gene lookup returns CDR1 KGHSH and CDR2 LQKENI. Only a few counts were recorded for this clonotype. Patients were excluded because of uncontrolled infection, other autoimmune disease, pregnancy or lactation.

Sequenced material: peripheral blood or thyroid tissue (not recorded which). The sequence derives from an adult woman with Graves' disease, either hyperthyroidism or ophthalmopathy (not recorded which). The V and J genes are TRBV18 and TRBJ1-3, with D maybe TRBD1 (5 bases). The CDR3 region has the DNA TGTGCCAGCTCACCGACAGCTGCAGCTGGAAACACCATATATTTT. Translation: CASSPTAAAGNTIYF.